This T cell receptor beta chain came from a study of brain T cells in children with intractable seizures. Study outcomes and limitations: Viral specificity was inferred only from CDR3 similarity; HCMV serostatus was unknown.

Sequencing used immunoSEQ multiplex PCR; TCRdb keeps in-frame clones, though not all of them. The sample comprises about 350,000 clones, roughly 92% of which are singletons, and around 6% rests with the top ten. Time point given: blood from clinic visit 5 months post-surgery; TSC patient then seizure free. Only cases whose brain tissue showed the highest T cell transcript signatures were sequenced. At least one anti-epileptic drug was given before surgery. On this clone: Its antigen is unidentified.

The CDR3 consists of 18 residues. Trimming pared 7 bases from V and 0 bases from J, leaving 23 bases between. Germline CDR1 reads SGHAT; CDR2 reads FQNNGV. This receptor was taken from a boy in the first two years of life with tuberous sclerosis and intractable seizures. The chain uses TRBV11-2 and TRBJ2-3; tentatively, D is TRBD2 (5 bases). The specimen was peripheral blood, collected 4 to 6 months after surgery. This CDR3 reads CASNGLEKPKSSTDTQYF. CDR3 sequence (DNA): TGTGCCAGCAACGGACTGGAAAAACCGAAGTCTAGCACAGATACGCAGTATTTT. The full variable domain, rest sourced from reference TRBV11-2 and TRBJ2-3, is EAGVAQSPRYKIIEKRQSVAFWCNPISGHATLYWYQQILGQGPKLLIQFQNNGVVDDSQLPKDRFSAERLKGVDSTLKIQPAKLEDSAVYLCASNGLEKPKSSTDTQYFGPGTRLTVL.